These T cell receptor beta chains were read from a single sample in a study of identical twins. MiXCR was run by TCRdb on the 5' RACE reads, yielding one entry per CDR3 protein. The sample lists about 260,000 distinct CDR3 sequences, 5.5% to 7% seen once, with roughly 3.7% in the top ten. The sample was also reused in another study, on yellow fever vaccine responses in identical twins.

Sequenced input: memory (CD45RO+) T cells sorted from blood. These receptors were collected from a woman aged 18-30 years in good health. The CDR3 runs from the conserved cysteine through the conserved F or W. The D gene is left open where the match is weak. Not every row has a clone size; where given, it reads once, few, many or a size class.

J | size | V | D | CDR3 | DNA
TRBJ2-3 | . | TRBV5-8 | TRBD2 | CASSLWTSGGDTQYF | TGTGCCAGCAGCCTCTGGACTAGCGGGGGAGATACGCAGTATTTT
TRBJ2-1 | many | TRBV5-1 | . | CASSLDTTALGNEQFF | TGCGCCAGCAGCCTCGATACTACCGCCTTAGGGAATGAGCAGTTCTTC
TRBJ2-1 | few | TRBV2 | . | CASSDIFRYNEQFF | TGTGCCAGCAGTGACATATTTCGGTACAATGAGCAGTTCTTC
TRBJ1-5 | many | TRBV2 | . | CASSGPGPQHF | TGTGCCAGCAGTGGGCCGGGGCCCCAGCATTTT
TRBJ2-2 | few | TRBV3-1 | . | CASSPRTKSNTGELFF | TGTGCCAGCAGCCCTCGGACAAAATCGAACACCGGGGAGCTGTTTTTT
TRBJ2-2 | . | TRBV10-3 | TRBD2 | CAISDRGSGAAGELFF | TGTGCCATCAGTGATAGGGGTAGCGGGGCGGCCGGGGAGCTGTTTTTT
TRBJ2-1 | . | TRBV4-2 | TRBD2 | CASSRGLAGDYNEQFF | TGTGCCAGCAGCCGAGGACTAGCGGGAGACTACAATGAGCAGTTCTTC
TRBJ2-3 | many | TRBV6-1 | . | CASSELIGGRSTDTQYF | TGTGCCAGCAGTGAACTTATCGGGGGAAGAAGCACAGATACGCAGTATTTT
TRBJ1-1 | . | TRBV12-3/TRBV12-4 | . | CASIVSLEAFF | TGTGCCAGCATTGTCAGCCTCGAAGCTTTCTTT
TRBJ2-1 | . | TRBV5-4 | TRBD1 | CASSLAQGAVYNEQFF | TGTGCCAGCAGCTTGGCTCAGGGGGCGGTTTACAATGAGCAGTTCTTC
TRBJ2-1 | many | TRBV4-1 | . | CASSQNRGGAYNEQFF | TGCGCCAGCAGCCAAAATAGGGGGGGGGCCTACAATGAGCAGTTCTTC
TRBJ2-6 | . | TRBV6-5 | . | CASSYPRSGANVLTF | TGTGCCAGCAGTTACCCTCGCTCTGGGGCCAACGTCCTGACTTTC
TRBJ2-2 | many | TRBV5-1 | . | CASSLVPFLAGELFF | TGCGCCAGCAGCTTGGTCCCGTTTTTGGCCGGGGAGCTGTTTTTT
TRBJ2-7 | many | TRBV10-3 | TRBD1 | CATSTGLSYEQYF | TGTGCCACCTCGACAGGGCTCTCCTACGAGCAGTACTTC
TRBJ2-4 | . | TRBV7-8 | . | CASSPAVSPLVGNIQYF | TGTGCCAGCAGCCCAGCAGTTTCACCCCTCGTCGGAAACATTCAGTACTTC
TRBJ2-2 | few | TRBV7-2 | . | CASSLVTLAGELFF | TGTGCCAGCAGCTTAGTTACCCTAGCCGGGGAGCTGTTTTTT
TRBJ2-7 | many | TRBV27 | TRBD2 | CASSTTLAAYEQYF | TGTGCCAGCAGTACAACACTAGCGGCCTACGAGCAGTACTTC
TRBJ1-5 | few | TRBV2 | . | CAAGGGQPQHF | TGTGCCGCCGGGGGCGGTCAGCCCCAGCATTTT
TRBJ2-1 | few | TRBV29-1 | . | CSTQERNNEQFF | TGCAGCACCCAGGAGAGAAACAATGAGCAGTTCTTC
TRBJ1-5 | many | TRBV7-2 | TRBD1 | CASSSETGVWGNQPQHF | TGTGCCAGCAGCTCGGAGACAGGGGTTTGGGGCAATCAGCCCCAGCATTTT
TRBJ1-1 | many | TRBV5-6 | TRBD1 | CASSYLRTGVVTVNTEAFF | TGTGCCAGCAGCTATCTCCGGACAGGGGTGGTTACGGTGAACACTGAAGCTTTCTTT
TRBJ2-7 | few | TRBV5-6 | TRBD1 | CASSLLTQDRARVYF | TGTGCCAGCAGCTTGCTTACGCAGGACAGGGCACGAGTTTACTTC
TRBJ2-3 | many | TRBV18 | . | CASSPYSVQGTDTQYF | TGTGCCAGCTCACCATACTCGGTACAGGGCACAGATACGCAGTATTTT
TRBJ2-1 | few | TRBV6-4 | TRBD2 | CASSDSSGGPIGEQFF | TGTGCCAGCAGTGACTCGAGCGGGGGCCCGATAGGTGAGCAGTTCTTC
TRBJ2-7 | few | TRBV9 | . | CASSVGRSTYEQYF | TGTGCCAGCAGCGTAGGCAGGAGTACGTACGAGCAGTACTTC
TRBJ2-7 | few | TRBV20-1 | TRBD2 | CSARPLLRGSSYEQYF | TGCAGTGCTAGACCACTCCTTCGCGGGAGTTCCTACGAGCAGTACTTC
TRBJ2-3 | . | TRBV6-1 | TRBD2 | CASSDLAGSTDTQYF | TGTGCCAGCAGTGATCTAGCGGGAAGCACAGATACGCAGTATTTT
TRBJ1-1 | . | TRBV19 | . | CASKKDSMNTEAFF | TGTGCCAGTAAAAAGGACAGCATGAACACTGAAGCTTTCTTT
TRBJ2-1 | . | TRBV15 | TRBD2 | CATSRLAGGEQFF | TGTGCCACCAGCAGACTAGCGGGAGGCGAGCAGTTCTTC
TRBJ2-3 | few | TRBV4-1 | TRBD2 | CASSRGEGLGSTDTQYF | TGCGCCAGCAGCCGGGGAGAGGGACTAGGTAGCACAGATACGCAGTATTTT
TRBJ2-6 | few | TRBV5-1 | TRBD2 | CASSRGLAGPSGANVLTF | TGCGCCAGCAGCAGAGGACTAGCGGGGCCTTCTGGGGCCAACGTCCTGACTTTC
TRBJ1-1 | many | TRBV12-3/TRBV12-4 | . | CASTQSSEAFF | TGTGCCAGCACCCAGAGTTCTGAAGCTTTCTTT
TRBJ1-1 | few | TRBV10-3 | . | CAISGTNTEAFF | TGTGCCATCAGCGGCACGAACACTGAAGCTTTCTTT
TRBJ2-3 | . | TRBV20-1 | TRBD1 | CSAIDRGHGDTQYF | TGCAGTGCTATCGACAGGGGGCATGGAGATACGCAGTATTTT
TRBJ2-5 | . | TRBV10-2 | . | CASKSKSRETQYF | TGCGCCAGCAAGTCGAAAAGTAGGGAGACCCAGTACTTC
TRBJ2-2 | . | TRBV5-5 | . | CASSLVLATGELFF | TGTGCCAGCAGCTTGGTTCTAGCTACCGGGGAGCTGTTTTTT
TRBJ2-1 | few | TRBV20-1 | . | CSAFPGLGEQFF | TGCAGTGCTTTTCCTGGTTTGGGTGAGCAGTTCTTC
TRBJ2-7 | . | TRBV6-1 | . | CASSAGRGLNYEQYF | TGTGCCAGCAGCGCAGGCCGGGGGCTGAACTACGAGCAGTACTTC
TRBJ2-3 | . | TRBV6-2/TRBV6-3 | . | CASRLYRSTDTQYF | TGTGCCAGCAGATTATATCGGAGCACAGATACGCAGTATTTT
TRBJ2-2 | few | TRBV7-7 | TRBD2 | CASSAGLASPNTGELFF | TGTGCCAGCAGCGCCGGACTAGCGAGCCCAAACACCGGGGAGCTGTTTTTT
TRBJ1-1 | . | TRBV2 | . | CASSANLNTEAFF | TGTGCCAGCAGTGCGAATCTGAACACTGAAGCTTTCTTT
TRBJ1-6 | many | TRBV4-1 | . | CASSQDHHSRPNSPLHF | TGCGCCAGCAGCCAAGATCACCACAGTCGTCCGAATTCACCCCTCCACTTT
TRBJ2-3 | few | TRBV7-8 | . | CASSLWAGDTQYF | TGTGCCAGCAGCTTATGGGCGGGGGATACGCAGTATTTT